This TCR beta chain emerged from a study of blood T cell repertoires in COVID-19. Study in general: The United States, Italy and Spain were the sources of the acute and convalescent COVID-19 samples.

Ages ranged from about 18 to 89 years, with residence in about 23 US areas. What the recovered Cohort 3 donors had was two negative PCRs, clearance, or symptom resolution. CDR1 is SGHTA and CDR2 is FQGNSA in the germline V gene. This CDR3 is 16 amino acids long. Losses at the gene ends were 4 bases for V and 0 bases for J; bases not matched to a gene: 7. Per the original data handling: Nucleated cell number was recorded as an estimate derived from reference gene primer amplification. TCRdb keeps only in-frame clones here, not all; method: immunoSEQ multiplex PCR. V, J and clone size reflect that table, while D and trimming were determined from the DNA. The sample holds hundreds of thousands of clones, about 84% seen once.

The TCR comes from a woman aged 45-60 years who had recovered from COVID-19. The chain is built from TRBV7-2 and TRBJ2-3; 7 bases fit TRBD1. The sample was PBMCs or T cells enriched from blood (not recorded which). This CDR3 reads CASSSRQGSSTDTQYF. The CDR3 DNA reads as TGTGCCAGCAGCTCGAGACAGGGTTCTAGCACAGATACGCAGTATTTT. The full variable domain, in which reference TRBV7-2 and TRBJ2-3 provide the parts outside the CDR3, is GAGVSQSPSNKVTEKGKDVELRCDPISGHTALYWYRQSLGQGLEFLIYFQGNSAPDKSGLPSDRFSAERTGGSVSTLTIQRTQQEDSAVYLCASSSRQGSSTDTQYFGPGTRLTVL.